This TCR beta chain was sequenced in a study of OX40 agonist ivuxolimab in advanced cancers. Turning to this clone: Its antigen is undetermined.

The CDR3 contains 13 residues. With V trimmed by 8 bases and J by 2 bases, 2 bases remained unmatched. Germline lookup yields CDR1 KGHSH and CDR2 LQKENI. Study-wide findings and caveats: Clonal expansion was seen in CD4+ and CD8+ blood T cells by week 6 at 0.1 to 3.0 mg/kg. Still undetermined is the antigen specificity of the expanded peripheral T cells.

Data came from immunoSEQ multiplex PCR; TCRdb stores just in-frame clones and leaves some out. The data hold 55,000 to 90,000 clones, with about 90% observed a single time. J is TRBJ1-3 and V is TRBV18, with 8 positions matching TRBD1. Sequenced here: CD4+ or CD8+ T cells sorted from blood, sampled in a trial of the OX40 agonist ivuxolimab. The receptor's source is an adult with an advanced solid tumor such as melanoma, head and neck, liver or kidney cancer. CDR3 protein: CASVTGAGNTIYF. The CDR3 nucleotides read TGTGCCAGCGTGACAGGGGCTGGAAACACCATATATTTT.